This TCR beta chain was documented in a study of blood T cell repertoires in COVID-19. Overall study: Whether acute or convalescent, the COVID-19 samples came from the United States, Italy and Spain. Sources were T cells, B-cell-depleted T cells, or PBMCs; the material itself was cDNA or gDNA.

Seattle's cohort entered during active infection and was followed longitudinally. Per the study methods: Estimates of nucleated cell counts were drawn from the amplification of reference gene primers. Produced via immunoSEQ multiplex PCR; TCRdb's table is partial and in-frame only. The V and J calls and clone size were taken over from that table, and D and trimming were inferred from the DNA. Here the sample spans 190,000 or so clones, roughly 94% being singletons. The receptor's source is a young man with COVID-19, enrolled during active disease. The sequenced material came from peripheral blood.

The CDR3 sequence is CASGSGTGPTGELFF. CDR3 bases: TGTGCTAGTGGGTCCGGGACAGGGCCCACCGGGGAGCTGTTTTTT. V gene TRBV12-5 combines with J gene TRBJ2-2; 9 positions agree with TRBD1. CDR3 length: 15 residues. CDR1 and CDR2 (germline): LGHNT, FRNRAP. V lost 6 bases to trimming and J lost 4 bases; unmatched junction nucleotides: 6. The full variable domain, in which reference TRBV12-5 and TRBJ2-2 provide the parts outside the CDR3, is DARVTQTPRHKVTEMGQEVTMRCQPILGHNTVFWYRQTMMQGLELLAYFRNRAPLDDSGMPKDRFSAEMPDATLATLKIQPSEPRDSAVYFCASGSGTGPTGELFFGEGSRLTVL.